Below are 21 T cell receptor beta chains sequenced from a single sample in a study of cytomegalovirus exposure and HLA in healthy donors. The table came from immunoSEQ multiplex PCR; TCRdb's copy has only in-frame clones and leaves some out. The sample consists of roughly 150,000 clones, 70% to 90% of them appearing once. The sample was PBMCs. These receptors came from a man aged 18 to 29 in good health and CMV-seronegative.

This chain connects TRBV4-2 to TRBJ2-1, with 7 bases identical to TRBD2. Trimming cost V 1 base and J 0 bases; bases outside gene matches: 0. The CDR3 runs 15 residues. Germline values: CDR1 LGHNA, CDR2 YNFKEQ. For the CDR3, the DNA is TGTGCCAGCAGCCAAGGCGGGAGCTCCTACAATGAGCAGTTCTTC. Protein product: CASSQGGSSYNEQFF.

The gene calls are TRBV19 and TRBJ1-2; D is uncertain. CDR1 is LNHDA, CDR2 SQIVND, per germline (reference sequence). Trimming shortened V by 6 bases and J by 8 bases, and 16 bases separated the two germline ends. The CDR3 runs 13 residues. CDR3 coding DNA: TGTGCCAGTAGCTTCAGCGTTCTGGAAGGCTACACCTTC. It translates to CASSFSVLEGYTF.

The chain uses TRBV9 and TRBJ2-1; no firm D call. CDR3 length equals 16 residues. Trimming took 4 bases from V and 0 from J, leaving 14 bases between them. The V gene's germline CDR1 is SGDLS and CDR2 YYNGEE. CDR3 sequence (DNA): TGTGCCAGCAGCCCAAGAGCTTCTAGCTCCTACAATGAGCAGTTCTTC. It encodes CASSPRASSSYNEQFF.

V and J are TRBV4-1 and TRBJ2-7, with D possibly being TRBD2 (7 bases). In germline, CDR1 is MGHRA, CDR2 YSYEKL. CDR3 length: 14 amino acids. The V end was cut by 0 bases, the J end by 6 bases, with 12 bases between. The CDR3 region is CASSQDPGGLEQYF. For the CDR3, the DNA is TGCGCCAGCAGCCAAGATCCGGGGGGCCTCGAGCAGTACTTC.

This clone was observed at least ten times. The J gene is TRBJ2-2, the V gene TRBV6-4; 14 bases are a match to TRBD2. Trimming removed 0 bases from V and 6 bases from J; junction bases left unmatched: 0. Germline V gene lookup returns CDR1 MRHNA and CDR2 SNTAGT. This CDR3 contains 16 residues. CDR3 amino acids: CASSDSTSGGAGELFF. CDR3 nucleotides: TGTGCCAGCAGTGACTCGACTAGCGGGGGGGCCGGGGAGCTGTTTTTT.

The chain carries TRBV12-5 and TRBJ2-6; unclear D gene. Germline V gene data show CDR1 as LGHNT and CDR2 as FRNRAP. V shed 5 bases and J shed 0 bases, with 5 bases lying between them. The CDR3 extends over 14 amino acids. The CDR3 nucleotides read TGTGCTAGTGGTCACAGCTCTGGGGCCAACGTCCTGACTTTC. It encodes CASGHSSGANVLTF.

The chain carries TRBV5-6 and TRBJ2-5, with 11 bases that match TRBD2. The V segment lost 0 bases and the J segment 4 bases; nucleotides outside the gene matches: 5. Germline-derived CDR1 and CDR2 are SGHDT and YYEEEE. The length of the CDR3 is 16 residues. The CDR3 DNA sequence: TGTGCCAGCAGCTTGGCACTAGCGGGGGATCGAGAGACCCAGTACTTC. Residues: CASSLALAGDRETQYF.

The chain couples TRBV6-5 to TRBJ2-3; D unclear. This CDR3 region has 12 residues. In germline, CDR1 is MNHEY, CDR2 SVGAGI. Trimming removed 5 bases at V and 3 bases at J, with 6 bases between. For the CDR3, the DNA is TGTGCCAGCAGTCCCAATACAGATACGCAGTATTTT. This codes for CASSPNTDTQYF.

The chain has TRBV6-6 and TRBJ1-4; D ambiguous. The CDR3 has 15 amino acids. V shed 4 bases and J shed 0 bases, with 9 bases lying between them. Germline V gene lookup returns CDR1 MNHNY and CDR2 SVGAGI (reference sequence). Here the CDR3 DNA reads TGTGCCAGCAGTTCCCCCGGGACAACTAATGAAAAACTGTTTTTT. Residues: CASSSPGTTNEKLFF.

This chain uses TRBV4-1 with TRBJ1-6; D unresolved. CDR1 and CDR2 (germline): MGHRA, YSYEKL. V lost 2 bases to trimming and J lost 5 bases, with 16 bases between them. This CDR3 comprises 17 residues. The CDR3 protein is CASSQQGRSGNNSPLHF. The CDR3 coding sequence is TGCGCCAGCAGCCAACAAGGAAGGTCGGGTAATAATTCACCCCTCCACTTT.

The V call is TRBV7-8, the J call TRBJ2-2, with TRBD2 identical over 7 bases. Trimming cost V 4 bases and J 0 bases; bases outside gene matches: 2. This CDR3 is built from 15 residues. In germline, CDR1 is SGHVS, CDR2 FQNEAQ. CDR3 region: CASSWSGANTGELFF. The CDR3 DNA sequence: TGTGCCAGCAGCTGGAGCGGGGCGAACACCGGGGAGCTGTTTTTT.

The rearrangement uses TRBV14 and TRBJ2-1; D may be TRBD2 (5 bases). Germline loops: CDR1 SGHDN, CDR2 FVKESK. The CDR3 is made up of 16 amino acids. Trimming stripped 5 bases from V and 2 bases from J, with 16 bases between. The CDR3 DNA reads as TGTGCCAGCAGCTCCACCCTTAGCGCTACCTACAATGAGCAGTTCTTC. It specifies CASSSTLSATYNEQFF.

The CDR3 region is CASSPAQDYNEQFF. CDR3 nucleotide sequence: TGTGCCAGCAGTCCAGCCCAGGACTACAATGAGCAGTTCTTC. The genes are TRBV25-1 and TRBJ2-1; D uncertain. The germline V and J ends were trimmed by 5 bases and 3 bases, with 11 bases remaining between them. CDR3 length: 14 amino acids. Germline CDR1 and CDR2: MGHDK and SYGVNS.

The chain recombines TRBV7-2 with TRBJ2-7, with 7 bases matching TRBD2. Germline V gives CDR1 SGHTA, CDR2 FQGNSA. The CDR3 runs 17 residues. V dropped 1 base and J dropped 12; count of bases not matched to a gene: 21. The chain's CDR3 is CASSLVGTLAQMSFLYF. The CDR3 DNA is TGTGCCAGCAGCTTAGTCGGTACACTAGCGCAAATGTCCTTTTTGTACTTC. Full variable domain (outside the CDR3, taken from reference TRBV7-2 and TRBJ2-7): GAGVSQSPSNKVTEKGKDVELRCDPISGHTALYWYRQSLGQGLEFLIYFQGNSAPDKSGLPSDRFSAERTGGSVSTLTIQRTQQEDSAVYLCASSLVGTLAQMSFLYFGPGTRLTVT.

This clone was recorded once. V gene TRBV4-2 combines with J gene TRBJ1-1; TRBD1 matches at 11 bases. Germline values: CDR1 LGHNA, CDR2 YNFKEQ. J lost 7 bases, V lost 3 bases, and 4 bases had no gene match. The CDR3 runs to 14 residues. This CDR3 is CASSQGQGGSEAFF. Here the CDR3 DNA reads TGTGCCAGCAGCCAGGGACAGGGGGGGAGTGAAGCTTTCTTT.

The chain carries TRBV27 and TRBJ1-5; TRBD1 aligns across 10 bases. CDR3 length: 16 residues. With V trimmed by 3 bases and J by 6 bases, 8 bases remained unmatched. Germline-derived CDR1 and CDR2 are MNHEY and SMNVEV (reference sequence). The CDR3 region is CASSLGTGVLGQPQHF. The DNA of the CDR3 is TGTGCCAGCAGTTTGGGGACAGGGGTCCTTGGTCAGCCCCAGCATTTT.

The genes are TRBV27 and TRBJ2-3; 10 positions agree with TRBD1. CDR1 is MNHEY, CDR2 SMNVEV, per germline (reference sequence). The trim removed 5 bases at V and 2 bases at J, leaving 4 bases unmatched. This CDR3 has 15 amino acids. CDR3 sequence reads: CASSPGTGVTDTQYF. As DNA, the CDR3 is TGTGCCAGCAGTCCCGGGACAGGGGTCACAGATACGCAGTATTTT.

V and J are TRBV27 and TRBJ2-1; the D is unclear. Trimming removed 5 bases from V and 0 bases from J, with 11 bases in between. Germline CDR1 is MNHEY and CDR2 is SMNVEV (reference sequence). The CDR3 loop spans 15 amino acids. The CDR3 DNA is TGTGCCAGCAGTCCCGACTCAAGCTCCTACAATGAGCAGTTCTTC. Encoded protein: CASSPDSSSYNEQFF.

The chain employs TRBV4-3 and TRBJ2-7, with a tentative D call TRBD2 (5 bases). The CDR3 extends over 16 amino acids. CDR1 and CDR2 from the germline V gene are LGHNA and YSLEER. Trimming removed 1 base at V and 3 bases at J, with 16 bases between. This chain's CDR3 is CASSQVEAEPLYEQYF. For the CDR3, the DNA is TGCGCCAGCAGCCAAGTAGAAGCGGAGCCCCTCTACGAGCAGTACTTC.

The gene calls are TRBV7-9 and TRBJ2-7, with 10 bases identical to TRBD2. Germline V lookup: CDR1 SEHNR, CDR2 FQNEAQ (reference sequence). J lost 5 bases, V lost 3 bases, and 7 bases had no gene match. CDR3 length equals 15 residues. DNA of the CDR3: TGTGCCAGCAGCTTTCAACTAAGCGGGGGGGACGAGCAGTACGTC. As protein: CASSFQLSGGDEQYV.

The chain combines TRBV13 with TRBJ1-5; 10 bases fit TRBD1. Trimming took 5 bases from V and 3 from J; bases not matched to a gene: 4. The CDR3 has 15 amino acids. CDR1 and CDR2 from the germline V gene are PRHDT and FYEKMQ (reference sequence). CDR3 in amino acids: CASSADRGSNQPQHF. Written as DNA, the CDR3 is TGTGCCAGCAGCGCGGACAGGGGGTCCAATCAGCCCCAGCATTTT.